The T cell receptor beta chain described here comes from a study of blood T cell repertoires in COVID-19. The overall study: Acute and convalescent COVID-19 specimens originated in the United States, Italy and Spain. Nucleic acid was either cDNA or gDNA, and it came from T cells, B-cell-depleted T cells, or PBMCs.

The germline V and J ends were trimmed by 3 bases and 4 bases, with 6 bases remaining between them. Germline CDR1 is MRHNA and CDR2 is SNTAGT. The CDR3 contains 13 residues. Original analysis: Cell counts per sample came from amplifying reference gene primers. The table came from immunoSEQ multiplex PCR; TCRdb's copy has only in-frame clones and leaves some out. That table furnishes V, J and clone size, whereas the DNA furnished D and trimming. Among about 55,000 clones, about four fifths were seen once, and the ten largest hold approximately 5.9%. The clonotype originates from a human donor in a cohort sampled during active or convalescent COVID-19. The chain has TRBV6-4 and TRBJ2-2; perhaps TRBD2 as D (6 bases). The sequencing input was peripheral blood. CDR3 loop: CASSEAGTGELFF. The CDR3 nucleotides read TGTGCCAGCAGTGAAGCGGGCACCGGGGAGCTGTTTTTT.